Listed below are T cell receptor beta chains from one sample, sequenced in a study of shared clonotypes between healthy human individuals. Sequenced by immunoSEQ multiplex PCR; TCRdb stores in-frame clones only, minus some. The data show approximately 2.5 million clones, 93% seen once. Sequenced: naive CD4+ T cells from PBMCs. The receptors shown here come from a man between 18 and 29 years old in good health. Some clones in this sample may be carry-over from other donors' samples. The CDR3 runs from the conserved cysteine through the conserved F or W. The D gene is left open where the match is weak. Expanded clones get a size class; other rows say once, few or many, or leave the size out.

J gene,D gene,V gene,clone size,CDR3 DNA,CDR3 protein
TRBJ2-7,.,TRBV25-1,.,TGTGCCAGCAGGGAGGGGTCGGGACGGTCCTACGAGCAGTACTTC,CASREGSGRSYEQYF
TRBJ2-6,TRBD1,TRBV27,.,TGTGCCAGCAGTTCGCCTTACCGGGACAGGGGTTGGTCTGGGGCCAACGTCCTGACTTTC,CASSSPYRDRGWSGANVLTF
TRBJ1-2,.,TRBV7-9,.,TGTGCCAGCAGCCCCTCCGGGAAGGGCTACACCTTC,CASSPSGKGYTF
TRBJ1-1,TRBD1,TRBV5-4,.,TGTGCCAGCAGACAACAGGGGGGATTTGGCACTGAAGCTTTCTTT,CASRQQGGFGTEAFF
TRBJ2-3,.,TRBV12-5,.,TGTGCTAGTGGTCACACAGATACGCAGTATTTT,CASGHTDTQYF
TRBJ2-7,.,TRBV5-1,.,TGCGCCAGCAGCCATTCCGGGACTTTCTACGAGCAGTACTTC,CASSHSGTFYEQYF
TRBJ1-1,.,TRBV6-5,.,TGTGCCAGCACCTCCTGGGGAAGGAACACTGAAGCTTTCTTT,CASTSWGRNTEAFF
TRBJ1-2,.,TRBV28,.,TGTGCCAGCAGTTTACTCAGTGACTATGGCTACACCTTC,CASSLLSDYGYTF
TRBJ2-7,TRBD2,TRBV27,.,TGTGCCAGCAGCCGAATAGCGGGAGGGCCCTACGAGCAGTACTTC,CASSRIAGGPYEQYF
TRBJ2-7,TRBD2,TRBV6-6,.,TGTGCCAGCAAAGGACTAGCGGGAGGAACCTACGAGCAGTACTTC,CASKGLAGGTYEQYF
TRBJ2-3,TRBD2,TRBV5-1,.,TGCGCCAGCAGCTTGGCCTCTCTAGCGGGTGATACGCAGTATTTT,CASSLASLAGDTQYF
TRBJ2-5,.,TRBV7-3,.,TGTGCCAGCAGCTCTGGGACTCAAGGCACCCAGTACTTC,CASSSGTQGTQYF
TRBJ2-1,TRBD1,TRBV6-1,.,TGTGCCAGCATCTCCTGGACAGGGCATGGAGAGCAGTTCTTC,CASISWTGHGEQFF
TRBJ2-7,TRBD1,TRBV7-9,.,TGTGCCAGCAGCTTTGACAGGGTCGGCGACGAGCAGTACTTC,CASSFDRVGDEQYF
TRBJ2-1,TRBD2,TRBV27,.,TGTGCCAGCAGTGGTAGCGGGAACTCCTACAATGAGCAGTTCTTC,CASSGSGNSYNEQFF
TRBJ2-3,.,TRBV9,.,TGTGCCAGCAGCGTCGGGAGCCTAACTAGCACAGATACGCAGTATTTT,CASSVGSLTSTDTQYF
TRBJ1-2,TRBD1,TRBV28,.,TGTGCCAGCAGTGGGTGGGACAGGGATGTCTATGGCTACACCTTC,CASSGWDRDVYGYTF
TRBJ1-2,TRBD1,TRBV5-1,.,TGCGCCAGCAGCACGAGACAGGGACGTGGCTACACCTTC,CASSTRQGRGYTF
TRBJ2-7,.,TRBV7-9,.,TGTGCCAGCAGCTTAGGTCAGGGTGTTGGCGACGAGCAGTACTTC,CASSLGQGVGDEQYF
TRBJ2-1,TRBD2,TRBV11-3,once,TGTGCCAGCAGCTTAGGGCGGGAGTACGACTCCTACAATGAGCAGTTCTTC,CASSLGREYDSYNEQFF
TRBJ1-1,.,TRBV7-3,.,TGTGCCAGCAGCTTAGATGCGAACACTGAAGCTTTCTTT,CASSLDANTEAFF
TRBJ1-1,TRBD1,TRBV7-9,.,TGTGCCAGCAGCTCCCAGGGACAGGGGAACACTGAAGCTTTCTTT,CASSSQGQGNTEAFF